The T cell receptor beta chain under discussion was sequenced for a study of response to subunit inactivated influenza vaccine. Whole-study results and caveats: Authors suggested each seasonal flu vaccination may recruit only limited numbers of new T cells.

TCRdb passed the RT-PCR reads through MiXCR, listing each CDR3 protein once. Of around 500,000 distinct CDR3 sequences listed, approximately 9.9% are singletons. This clonotype has at least ten counts. Its antigen is as yet unknown. V lost 3 bases to trimming and J lost 0 bases, with 6 bases between them. The CDR3 sequence is 13 residues long. Germline CDR1 reads SGHTA; CDR2 reads FQGNSA. This sample comprised PBMCs from blood, obtained 40 to 50 days after vaccination. The receptor's source is a man aged 50 or older who received an inactivated influenza vaccine. The V gene is TRBV7-2, the J gene TRBJ2-7; no reliable D call. CDR3 sequence: CASSFDGSYEQYF. The CDR3 DNA reads as TGTGCCAGCAGCTTCGACGGCTCCTACGAGCAGTACTTC.